This T cell receptor (beta chain) is drawn from a study of patients and donors after allogeneic stem cell transplantation (dated by TCRdb to about 2020). To prepare the library, RT-PCR was applied. The listed sequencing device is NextSeq 550. TCRdb reran the public reads through fastp at Q25 and MiXCR, keeping productive beta chains. Rows merge per CDR3 protein into single entries with the most common DNA and genes. The sample table shows 190,000 or so distinct CDR3 sequences, and approximately 41% are seen once. Less than 40% of the sample lies in the top ten. Trimming costs V 8 bases and J 0 bases, and their ends lie 11 bases apart. Spanning cysteine to phenylalanine, the CDR3 consists of 14 amino acids. Of all the DNA, just the CDR3 is kept, 42 bases in frame from base 1. Sequences MDHEN (CDR1) and SYDVKM (CDR2) are obtained from the germline V gene. This clonotype has just a few counts. It lacks a known antigen. No base-level quality is on record; no much larger clone is a single base apart.

The rearranged chain carries TRBV28 and TRBJ2-1; the D gene is tentatively TRBD1 or TRBD2, each matching 5 bases. Sequencing was done on a sample of blood, either unsorted or a sorted T cell fraction (not recorded which). The TCR comes from a human donor who was either an allogeneic HSCT recipient or a stem cell or donor lymphocyte infusion donor (not recorded which). It is not recorded whose cells these are; they may come from a transplant donor. The nucleotides read TGTGCCAGCGGGGGAGCGGACTCCTACAATGAGCAGTTCTTC. The resulting protein is CASGGADSYNEQFF.